A single sample gave rise to the 20 T cell receptor beta chains below, sequenced in a study of early T cells in non-severe SARS-CoV-2 infection. Each CDR3 protein is one row after TCRdb ran MiXCR on the 5' RACE reads. The sample consists of roughly 40,000 distinct CDR3 sequences, 3% to 4% of them appearing once. Sequenced input: whole blood. The receptors were gathered from an adult who was a healthcare worker with PCR-confirmed SARS-CoV-2 infection or an uninfected control (not recorded which).

This clonotype was recorded many times. The V call is TRBV29-1, the J call TRBJ2-3; D gene ambiguous. The CDR3 consists of 12 residues. Trimming removed 6 bases at V and 0 bases at J, with 7 bases between. CDR1 and CDR2 (germline): SQVTM, ANQGSEA. CDR3 region: CSVVPSTDTQYF. The CDR3 DNA follows: TGCAGCGTAGTCCCTAGCACAGATACGCAGTATTTT.

CDR3 nucleotides: TGTGCCAGCCTTCCAGGGGGCGCAGGCGGAAACACCATATATTTT. Protein product: CASLPGGAGGNTIYF. V is TRBV19 and J is TRBJ1-3, with 8 bases that match TRBD1. The germline gives CDR1 LNHDA, CDR2 SQIVND (reference sequence). The CDR3 extends over 15 amino acids. V was pared by 9 bases and J by 4 bases, with 11 bases of the junction left unmatched.

This clonotype was recorded many times. The rearrangement joins TRBV14 to TRBJ2-5; 13 nucleotides match TRBD2. After removal of 1 base from V and 5 bases from J, the junction contained 10 bases not matched to a gene. Germline CDR1 SGHDN, CDR2 FVKESK. The CDR3 extends over 18 amino acids. As DNA, the CDR3 is TGTGCCAGCAGCCAAGTCTCCCGGACTAGCGGGAGCGGGGAGACCCAGTACTTC. Translation: CASSQVSRTSGSGETQYF.

This clonotype showed up many times. The chain carries TRBV5-6 and TRBJ1-5; 7 bases align to TRBD1. There are 16 residues in the CDR3. Germline V gene data show CDR1 as SGHDT and CDR2 as YYEEEE. The ends lost 1 base at V and 0 bases at J; junction bases unmatched: 4. The CDR3 sequence: CASSLQGGFSNQPQHF. CDR3 sequence (DNA): TGTGCCAGCAGCTTGCAGGGGGGCTTTAGCAATCAGCCCCAGCATTTT.

In its sample, this clonotype was seen many times. This sequence joins TRBV30 and TRBJ1-2, with D possibly TRBD1 on 6 matching bases. The V end lost 0 bases, the J end lost 5 bases, and 10 bases lay between the germline ends. In germline, CDR1 is GTSNPN, CDR2 SVGIG (reference sequence). This CDR3 has 13 amino acids. The CDR3 here is CAWSVGQGYGYTF. The DNA of the CDR3 is TGTGCCTGGAGTGTAGGCCAGGGGTATGGCTACACCTTC.

This clonotype was seen at least ten times. The V and J genes are TRBV12-3 or TRBV12-4 and TRBJ1-1; D is unclear. This CDR3 has 13 residues. The V end lost 6 bases, the J end lost 3 bases, and 11 bases lay between the germline ends. The CDR3 bases are TGTGCCAGCAGCCAAAGACGGGACACTGAAGCTTTCTTT. Translation gives CASSQRRDTEAFF.

A few counts support this clonotype. The chain couples TRBV20-1 to TRBJ1-1; D unclear. The V end was cut by 5 bases, the J end by 0 bases, with 10 bases between. This CDR3 region has 13 residues. Per germline, CDR1 DFQATT and CDR2 SNEGSKA (reference sequence). CDR3 sequence (DNA): TGCAGTGCTCCGGAGAACTTGAACACTGAAGCTTTCTTT. This encodes CSAPENLNTEAFF.

V and J are TRBV7-6 and TRBJ2-2; D not certain. The germline V gene encodes CDR1 SGHVS and CDR2 FNYEAQ. The CDR3 length is 11 residues. The germline V and J ends were trimmed by 4 bases and 3 bases, with 0 bases remaining between them. CDR3: CASSYTGELFF. The CDR3 DNA is TGTGCCAGCAGCTACACCGGGGAGCTGTTTTTT.

This clonotype was seen many times. This sequence joins TRBV3-1 and TRBJ1-1; TRBD1 aligns across 8 bases. The ends lost 5 bases at V and 4 bases at J; junction bases unmatched: 3. CDR3 length: 13 residues. From germline, CDR1 is LGHDT and CDR2 YNNKEL (reference sequence). DNA for the CDR3: TGTGCCAGCAGCGACAGGGGTGGCACTGAAGCTTTCTTT. It specifies CASSDRGGTEAFF.

This clonotype was observed many times. This chain uses TRBV29-1 with TRBJ2-1; D unclear. The CDR3 is made up of 13 amino acids. In germline, CDR1 is SQVTM, CDR2 ANQGSEA. Trimming left V 4 bases short and J 6 bases short, with 13 bases between. The CDR3 here is CSVAGLTGNEQFF. In DNA form, the CDR3 reads TGCAGCGTTGCGGGTTTAACGGGCAATGAGCAGTTCTTC.

This clonotype has a count of ten or more. The rearrangement links TRBV29-1 to TRBJ2-4; 8 bases align to TRBD1. The CDR3 runs to 13 residues. Losses at the gene ends were 6 bases for V and 6 bases for J; bases not matched to a gene: 7. Germline values: CDR1 SQVTM, CDR2 ANQGSEA. Here the CDR3 reads CSVELTGVNIQYF. The CDR3 DNA reads as TGCAGCGTCGAATTGACAGGGGTAAACATTCAGTACTTC.

Points on this clonotype: A much larger clone differs by one base, so this may be a read error. The chain has TRBV28 and TRBJ2-7; perhaps D is TRBD1 or TRBD2 (5 bases each). From germline, CDR1 is MDHEN and CDR2 SYDVKM. This CDR3 region has 14 residues. CDR3 residues: CAISLRGTSREQYF. In nucleotides, the CDR3 is TGTGCCATCAGTTTAAGAGGGACCTCTCGCGAGCAGTACTTC.

At least ten counts were recorded for this clonotype. The CDR3 sequence is CASSIGQSGYTF. For the CDR3, the DNA is TGTGCCAGCTCGATCGGACAGTCCGGCTACACCTTC. V and J are TRBV18 and TRBJ1-2; D is perhaps TRBD1 (6 bases). Germline V gives CDR1 KGHSH, CDR2 LQKENI. V was pared by 6 bases and J by 8 bases, with 13 bases between. The CDR3 contains 12 residues.

This clonotype was found many times. The V and J genes are TRBV7-9 and TRBJ2-5, with TRBD2 identical over 9 bases. The germline V gene encodes CDR1 SEHNR and CDR2 FQNEAQ (reference sequence). V trimming: 6 bases; J trimming: 2 bases; junction bases outside the gene matches: 7. The CDR3 spans 15 residues. The CDR3 bases are TGTGCCAGCAGGTATTCTAGCGGGACGCAAGAGACCCAGTACTTC. Translation gives CASRYSSGTQETQYF.

This clonotype was recorded at least ten times. This sequence joins TRBV10-1 and TRBJ1-1; 8 bases are shared with TRBD1. CDR1 and CDR2 (germline): WNHNN, SYGVQD (reference sequence). The J segment lost 0 bases and the V segment lost 0 bases, leaving 0 bases of the junction unmatched. CDR3 length equals 15 residues. The CDR3 nucleotides read TGCGCCAGCAGTGAGTCACAGGGGGTGAACACTGAAGCTTTCTTT. It specifies CASSESQGVNTEAFF.

In its sample, this clonotype was seen many times. This rearrangement joins TRBV11-2 to TRBJ2-3; tentatively, D is TRBD2 (5 bases). Germline CDR1 SGHAT, CDR2 FQNNGV. Trimming took 3 bases from V and 5 from J, leaving 15 bases between them. There are 15 residues in the CDR3. The CDR3 sequence: CASSFRTPARDTQYF. In DNA, the CDR3 is TGTGCCAGCAGCTTTCGGACTCCTGCAAGAGATACGCAGTATTTT.

The chain uses TRBV7-9 and TRBJ2-5; TRBD2 matches at 9 bases. V shed 5 bases and J 4 bases; nucleotides not matched to a gene: 11. Germline V gives CDR1 SEHNR, CDR2 FQNEAQ (reference sequence). There are 16 residues in the CDR3. For the CDR3, the DNA is TGTGCCAGCAGCCCCCCGTATAGAGCGGGAGGAGAGACCCAGTACTTC. Its translation is CASSPPYRAGGETQYF. Full variable domain (missing parts from reference TRBV7-9 and TRBJ2-5): DTGVSQNPRHKITKRGQNVTFRCDPISEHNRLYWYRQTLGQGPEFLTYFQNEAQLEKSRLLSDRFSAERPKGSFSTLEIQRTEQGDSAMYLCASSPPYRAGGETQYFGPGTRLLVL.

This clonotype has ten or more counts. The chain combines TRBV12-5 with TRBJ2-1, with 9 bases identical to TRBD1. Looked up from germline, CDR1 is LGHNT and CDR2 is FRNRAP. V trimming: 8 bases; J trimming: 1 base; junction bases outside the gene matches: 3. CDR3 size: 14 residues. DNA of the CDR3: TGTGCTAGTAGTGGACAGGGGTCCTACAATGAGCAGTTCTTC. It encodes CASSGQGSYNEQFF.

This clonotype was counted many times. V usage is TRBV6-2 or TRBV6-3 and J usage is TRBJ2-1; D is undetermined. Germline V lookup: CDR1 MNHEY, CDR2 SVGEGT. The CDR3 contains 13 residues. Trimming removed 4 bases from V and 4 bases from J, with 8 bases in between. The CDR3 protein is CASSFMGYNEQFF. The CDR3 DNA is TGTGCCAGCAGTTTTATGGGGTACAATGAGCAGTTCTTC.

This clonotype showed up many times. The J gene is TRBJ2-2, the V gene TRBV10-3; 14 bases map to TRBD2. Germline V gene lookup returns CDR1 ENHRY and CDR2 SYGVKD. This CDR3 region has 17 residues. V shed 5 bases, J shed 4 bases, and the junction held 6 bases outside the gene matches. DNA for the CDR3: TGTGCCATCAGTCGACTAGCGGGGGGGCTAGGCACCGGGGAGCTGTTTTTT. Translated: CAISRLAGGLGTGELFF.